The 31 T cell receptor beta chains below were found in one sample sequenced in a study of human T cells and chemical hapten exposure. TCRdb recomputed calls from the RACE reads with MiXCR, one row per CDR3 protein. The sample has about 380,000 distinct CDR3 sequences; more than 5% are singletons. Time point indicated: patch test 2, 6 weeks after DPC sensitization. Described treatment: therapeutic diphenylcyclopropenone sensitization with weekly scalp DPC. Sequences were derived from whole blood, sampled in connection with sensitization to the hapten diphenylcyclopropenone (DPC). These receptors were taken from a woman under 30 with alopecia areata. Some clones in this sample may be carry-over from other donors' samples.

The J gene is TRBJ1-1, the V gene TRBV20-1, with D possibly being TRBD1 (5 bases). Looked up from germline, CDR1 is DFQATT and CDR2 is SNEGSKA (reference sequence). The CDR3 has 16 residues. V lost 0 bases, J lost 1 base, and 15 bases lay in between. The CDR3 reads CSARDGGKAWNTEAFF. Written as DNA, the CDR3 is TGCAGTGCTAGAGATGGGGGAAAAGCGTGGAACACTGAAGCTTTCTTT.

CDR3 bases: TGTGCCAGCAGCGAATCGCTTGCTGGGCCATCTAGCACAGATACGCAGTATTTT. Translating gives CASSESLAGPSSTDTQYF. The chain links TRBV9 to TRBJ2-3, with D unresolved. Germline V gene sequence: CDR1 SGDLS, CDR2 YYNGEE. V was shortened by 3 bases and J by 0 bases, with 20 bases between the two germline ends. This CDR3 is 18 amino acids long.

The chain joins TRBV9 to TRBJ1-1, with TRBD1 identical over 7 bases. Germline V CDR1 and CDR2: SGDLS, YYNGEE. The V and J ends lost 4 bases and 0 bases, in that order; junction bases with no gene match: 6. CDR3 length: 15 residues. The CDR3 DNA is TGTGCCAGCAGCCCGACAGGGTCAATGAACACTGAAGCTTTCTTT. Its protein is CASSPTGSMNTEAFF.

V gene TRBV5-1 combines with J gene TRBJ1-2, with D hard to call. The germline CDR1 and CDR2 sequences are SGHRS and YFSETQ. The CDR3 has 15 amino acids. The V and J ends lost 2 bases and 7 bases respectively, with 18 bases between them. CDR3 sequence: CASSFTTGQGFGYTF. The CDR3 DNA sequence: TGCGCCAGCAGCTTTACAACGGGCCAAGGCTTTGGCTACACCTTC.

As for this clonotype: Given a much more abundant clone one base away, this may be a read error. The CDR3 nucleotides read TGTACCAGCAGCCCAGGGGGCTGGTCTAATGAAAAACTGTTTTTT. It codes for CTSSPGGWSNEKLFF. This chain uses TRBV27 with TRBJ1-4, with 8 bases lining up with TRBD1. CDR1 MNHEY and CDR2 SMNVEV come from the germline V gene (reference sequence). CDR3 length equals 15 residues. Based on the CDR3 plus reference TRBV27 and TRBJ1-4, the full variable domain is EAQVTQNPRYLITVTGKKLTVTCSQNMNHEYMSWYRQDPGLGLRQIYYSMNVEVTDKGDVPEGYKVSRKEKRNFPLILESPSPNQTSLYFCTSSPGGWSNEKLFFGSGTQLSVL.

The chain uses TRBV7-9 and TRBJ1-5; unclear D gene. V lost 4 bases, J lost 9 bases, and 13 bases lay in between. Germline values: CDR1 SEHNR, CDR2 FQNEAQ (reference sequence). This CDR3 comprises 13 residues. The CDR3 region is CASSSGREGPQHF. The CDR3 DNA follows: TGTGCCAGCAGCTCGGGCCGCGAGGGGCCCCAGCATTTT.

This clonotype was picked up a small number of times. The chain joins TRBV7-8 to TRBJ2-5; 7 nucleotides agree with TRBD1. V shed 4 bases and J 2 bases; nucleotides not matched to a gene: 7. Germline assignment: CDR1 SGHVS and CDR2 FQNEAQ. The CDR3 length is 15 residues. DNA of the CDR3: TGTGCCAGCAGCTGGCGACGGGACAGACAAGAGACCCAGTACTTC. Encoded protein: CASSWRRDRQETQYF.

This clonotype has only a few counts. The DNA for the CDR3 is TGTGCCAGCAGCTTTTTAATCGGGACAGCAGATACGCAGTATTTT. It specifies CASSFLIGTADTQYF. The V call is TRBV7-8, the J call TRBJ2-3; 7 nucleotides line up with TRBD1. CDR1 and CDR2 (germline): SGHVS, FQNEAQ. The junction had 7 bases not matched to a gene; V was cut back by 3 bases and J by 4 bases. This CDR3 spans 15 amino acids.

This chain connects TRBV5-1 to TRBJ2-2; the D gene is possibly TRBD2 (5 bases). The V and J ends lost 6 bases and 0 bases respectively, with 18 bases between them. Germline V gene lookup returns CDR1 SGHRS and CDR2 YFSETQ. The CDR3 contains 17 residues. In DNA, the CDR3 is TGCGCCAGCACCCCGGGGTTTCGGACCTCGAACACCGGGGAGCTGTTTTTT. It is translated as CASTPGFRTSNTGELFF.

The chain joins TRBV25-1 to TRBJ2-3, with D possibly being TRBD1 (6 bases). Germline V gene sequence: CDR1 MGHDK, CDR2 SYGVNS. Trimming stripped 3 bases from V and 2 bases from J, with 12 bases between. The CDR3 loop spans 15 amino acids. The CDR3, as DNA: TGTGCCAGCAGTGAGGGGCAGGGGATCACAGATACGCAGTATTTT. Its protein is CASSEGQGITDTQYF.

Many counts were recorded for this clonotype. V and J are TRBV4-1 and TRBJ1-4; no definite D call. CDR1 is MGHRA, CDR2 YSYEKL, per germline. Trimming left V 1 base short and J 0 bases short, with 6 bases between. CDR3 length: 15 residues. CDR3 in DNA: TGCGCCAGCAGCCAAGCAACGACAACTAATGAAAAACTGTTTTTT. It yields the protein CASSQATTTNEKLFF.

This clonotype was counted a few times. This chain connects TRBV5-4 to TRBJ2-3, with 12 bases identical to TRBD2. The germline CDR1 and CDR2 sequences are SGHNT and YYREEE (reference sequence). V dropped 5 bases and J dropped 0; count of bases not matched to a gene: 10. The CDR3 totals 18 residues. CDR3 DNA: TGTGCCAGCAGGCCACTAGCGGGGGGCTCTCCTAGCACAGATACGCAGTATTTT. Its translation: CASRPLAGGSPSTDTQYF.

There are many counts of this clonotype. As DNA, the CDR3 is TGCAGCGTTGGGCCGGGGGGCACTGATCAGCCCCAGCATTTT. Its translation: CSVGPGGTDQPQHF. The rearrangement links TRBV29-1 to TRBJ1-5, with TRBD1 as a possible D gene (6 bases). Germline V lookup: CDR1 SQVTM, CDR2 ANQGSEA. This CDR3 comprises 14 residues. V lost 4 bases and J lost 5, with 15 bases in between. The variable domain in full, completed from reference TRBV29-1 and TRBJ1-5, reads SAVISQKPSRDICQRGTSLTIQCQVDSQVTMMFWYRQQPGQSLTLIATANQGSEATYESGFVIDKFPISRPNLTFSTLTVSNMSPEDSSIYLCSVGPGGTDQPQHFGDGTRLSIL.

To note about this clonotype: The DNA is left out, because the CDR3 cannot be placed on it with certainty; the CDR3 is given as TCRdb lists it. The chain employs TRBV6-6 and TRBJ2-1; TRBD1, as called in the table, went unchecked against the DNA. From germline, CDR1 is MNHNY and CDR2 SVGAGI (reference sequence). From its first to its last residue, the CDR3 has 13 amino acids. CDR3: CASSSSSGLEQFF.

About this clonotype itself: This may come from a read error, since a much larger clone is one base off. CDR3 nucleotides: TGTGCCAGCAGTTTGCAATACATTGAAGCTTTCTTT. Translating it yields CASSLQYIEAFF. This rearrangement joins TRBV28 to TRBJ1-1, with no clear D. The CDR3 runs to 12 residues. Trimming took 3 bases from V and 7 from J, leaving 9 bases between them. Germline CDR1 MDHEN, CDR2 SYDVKM.

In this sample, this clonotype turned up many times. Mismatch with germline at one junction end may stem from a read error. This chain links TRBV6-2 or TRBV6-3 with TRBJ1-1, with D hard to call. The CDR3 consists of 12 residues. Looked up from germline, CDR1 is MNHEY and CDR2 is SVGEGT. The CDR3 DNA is TGTGCCAGCAGTTCCGTACTGACACCTCCGATCTTT. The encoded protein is CASSSVLTPPIF.

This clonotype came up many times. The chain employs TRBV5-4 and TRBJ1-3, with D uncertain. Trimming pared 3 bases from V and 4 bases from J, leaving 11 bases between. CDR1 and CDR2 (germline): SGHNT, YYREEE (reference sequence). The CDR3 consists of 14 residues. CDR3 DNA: TGTGCCAGCAGCTGGGAGGGATCGGGAAACACCATATATTTT. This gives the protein CASSWEGSGNTIYF. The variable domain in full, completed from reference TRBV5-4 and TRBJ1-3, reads ETGVTQSPTHLIKTRGQQVTLRCSSQSGHNTVSWYQQALGQGPQFIFQYYREEENGRGNFPPRFSGLQFPNYSSELNVNALELDDSALYLCASSWEGSGNTIYFGEGSWLTVV.

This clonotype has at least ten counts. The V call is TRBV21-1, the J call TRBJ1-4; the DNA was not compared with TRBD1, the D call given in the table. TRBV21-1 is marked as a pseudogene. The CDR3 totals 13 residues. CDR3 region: CASSIRTGQKLFF. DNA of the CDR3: TGTGCCAGCAGCATAAGGACAGGGCAAAAACTGTTTTTT.

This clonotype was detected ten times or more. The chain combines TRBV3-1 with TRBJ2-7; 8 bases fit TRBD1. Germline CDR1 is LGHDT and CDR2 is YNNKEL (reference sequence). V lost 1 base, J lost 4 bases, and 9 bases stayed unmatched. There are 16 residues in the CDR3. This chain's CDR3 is CASSQVDVNRGYEQYF. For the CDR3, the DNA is TGTGCCAGCAGCCAAGTCGATGTAAACAGGGGGTACGAGCAGTACTTC.

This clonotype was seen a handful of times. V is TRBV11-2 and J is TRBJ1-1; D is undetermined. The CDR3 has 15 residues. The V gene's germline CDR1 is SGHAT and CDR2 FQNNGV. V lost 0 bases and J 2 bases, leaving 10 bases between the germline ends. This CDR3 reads CASSLEPSPNTEAFF. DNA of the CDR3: TGTGCCAGCAGCTTAGAGCCAAGCCCTAACACTGAAGCTTTCTTT.

CDR3 sequence (DNA): TGTGCCAGCAGCCAGAGATACAGGGGCCCTTGGGACAATGAGCAGTTCTTC. Amino acids: CASSQRYRGPWDNEQFF. This sequence joins TRBV3-1 and TRBJ2-1; 7 bases align to TRBD1. V lost 3 bases and J lost 5; bases outside the gene matches: 13. CDR1 is LGHDT, CDR2 YNNKEL, per germline (reference sequence). The CDR3 runs 17 residues.

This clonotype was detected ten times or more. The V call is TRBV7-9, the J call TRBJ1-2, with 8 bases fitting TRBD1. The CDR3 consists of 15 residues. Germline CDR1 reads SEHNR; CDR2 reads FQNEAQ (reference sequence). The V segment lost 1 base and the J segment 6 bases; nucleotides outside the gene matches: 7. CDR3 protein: CASSLEQDREHGYTF. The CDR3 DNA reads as TGTGCCAGCAGCTTAGAACAGGACAGGGAGCATGGCTACACCTTC.

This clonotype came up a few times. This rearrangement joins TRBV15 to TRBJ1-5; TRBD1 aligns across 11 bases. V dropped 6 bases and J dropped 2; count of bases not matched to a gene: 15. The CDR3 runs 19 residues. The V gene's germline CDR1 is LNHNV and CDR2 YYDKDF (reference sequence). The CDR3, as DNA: TGTGCCACCAGGTTGGGGACGGGACAGGGGGAAGTAGGCAATCAGCCCCAGCATTTT. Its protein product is CATRLGTGQGEVGNQPQHF.

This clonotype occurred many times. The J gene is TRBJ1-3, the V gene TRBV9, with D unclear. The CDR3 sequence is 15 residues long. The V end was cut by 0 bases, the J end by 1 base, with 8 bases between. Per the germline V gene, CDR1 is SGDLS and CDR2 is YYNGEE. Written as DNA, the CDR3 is TGTGCCAGCAGCGTAGGCTCTAAATCTGGAAACACCATATATTTT. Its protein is CASSVGSKSGNTIYF.

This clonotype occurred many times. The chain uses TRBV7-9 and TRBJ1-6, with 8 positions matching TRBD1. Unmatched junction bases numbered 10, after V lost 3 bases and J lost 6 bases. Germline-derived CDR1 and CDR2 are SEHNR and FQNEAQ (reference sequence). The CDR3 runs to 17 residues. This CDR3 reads CASSFWARGQSNSPLHF. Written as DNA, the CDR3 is TGTGCCAGCAGCTTCTGGGCCAGGGGGCAAAGTAATTCACCCCTCCACTTT.

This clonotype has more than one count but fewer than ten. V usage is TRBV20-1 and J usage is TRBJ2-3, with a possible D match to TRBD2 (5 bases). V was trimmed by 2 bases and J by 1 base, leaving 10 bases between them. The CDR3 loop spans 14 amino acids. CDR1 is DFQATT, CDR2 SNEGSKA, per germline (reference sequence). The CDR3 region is CSARKFGGTDTQYF. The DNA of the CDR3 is TGCAGTGCTAGAAAGTTCGGGGGCACAGATACGCAGTATTTT.

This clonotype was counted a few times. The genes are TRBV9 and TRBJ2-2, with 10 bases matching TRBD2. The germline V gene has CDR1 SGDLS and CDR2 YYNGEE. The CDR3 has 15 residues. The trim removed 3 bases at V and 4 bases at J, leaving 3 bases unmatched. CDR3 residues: CASSDSGGATGELFF. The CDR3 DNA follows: TGTGCCAGCAGCGACAGCGGGGGGGCCACCGGGGAGCTGTTTTTT.

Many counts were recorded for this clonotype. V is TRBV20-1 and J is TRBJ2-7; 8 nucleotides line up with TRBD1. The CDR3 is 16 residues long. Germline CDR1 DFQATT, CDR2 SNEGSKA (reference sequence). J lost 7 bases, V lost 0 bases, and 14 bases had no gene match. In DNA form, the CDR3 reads TGCAGTGCTAGAGACCAATTCGGACAGGGCGATAGGGAGCAGTACTTC. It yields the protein CSARDQFGQGDREQYF.

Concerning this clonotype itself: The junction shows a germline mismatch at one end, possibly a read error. The chain's CDR3 is CASRHHATGRNQPLHF. DNA of the CDR3: TGTGCCAGCAGGCATCACGCCACAGGACGCAATCAGCCCCTGCATTTT. The rearrangement joins TRBV6-2 or TRBV6-3 to TRBJ1-5; D perhaps matches TRBD1 (5 bases). The germline gives CDR1 MNHEY, CDR2 SVGEGT. The CDR3 extends over 16 amino acids.

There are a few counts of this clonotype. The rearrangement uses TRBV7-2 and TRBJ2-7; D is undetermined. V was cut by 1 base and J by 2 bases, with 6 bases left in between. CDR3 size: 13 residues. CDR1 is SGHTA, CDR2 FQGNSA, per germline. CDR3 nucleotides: TGTGCCAGCAGCTTAGTGGTGGCCTACGAGCAGTACTTC. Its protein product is CASSLVVAYEQYF.

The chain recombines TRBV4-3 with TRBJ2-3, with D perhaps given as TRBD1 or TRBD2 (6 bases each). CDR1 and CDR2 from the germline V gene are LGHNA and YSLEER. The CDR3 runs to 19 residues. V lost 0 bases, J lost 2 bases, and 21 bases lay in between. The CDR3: CASSQDGESGAHPTDTQYF. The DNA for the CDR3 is TGCGCCAGCAGCCAAGATGGGGAGTCGGGGGCTCACCCCACAGATACGCAGTATTTT.